These T cell receptor beta chains were read from a single sample in a study of blood T cell repertoires in COVID-19. Generated by immunoSEQ multiplex PCR, the TCRdb table keeps only in-frame clones and is missing some. Of fewer than 350,000 clones in the sample, about nine tenths are singletons; the top ten hold around 12%. Sample: peripheral blood. The receptor source for this set is a young woman with COVID-19, enrolled during active disease. Both conserved end residues are part of each CDR3. The order of the fields is clone size, D gene, V gene, J gene, CDR3 protein, CDR3 DNA. D genes are given only for firm matches. Only part of the rows carry a size: once, few, many, or a class if the clone is expanded.

NA,NA,TRBV29-1,TRBJ1-5,CSVEVANQPQHF,TGCAGCGTTGAAGTGGCTAATCAGCCCCAGCATTTT
few,NA,TRBV6-1,TRBJ2-7,CASSEGATPTYEQYF,TGTGCCAGCAGTGAAGGGGCTACCCCGACCTACGAGCAGTACTTC
NA,TRBD1,TRBV28,TRBJ1-5,CASSFLGTGNQPQHF,TGTGCCAGCAGTTTCCTAGGGACAGGGAATCAGCCCCAGCATTTT
NA,TRBD1,TRBV18,TRBJ2-7,CASSPDRVGIYEQYF,TGTGCCAGCTCACCAGACAGGGTGGGAATTTACGAGCAGTACTTC
NA,NA,TRBV6-2/TRBV6-3,TRBJ1-5,CASSPHQGAGNQPQHF,TGTGCCAGCAGCCCACATCAGGGTGCGGGCAATCAGCCCCAGCATTTT
NA,TRBD2,TRBV28,TRBJ2-1,CASSLLGTSGGAYNEQFF,TGTGCCAGCAGTTTGCTCGGGACTAGCGGGGGGGCCTACAATGAGCAGTTCTTC
NA,NA,TRBV6-1,TRBJ2-7,CASSELQGWEQYF,TGTGCCAGCAGTGAACTGCAGGGCTGGGAGCAGTACTTC
NA,NA,TRBV27,TRBJ1-1,CASSFGNEAFF,TGTGCCAGCAGTTTTGGCAATGAAGCTTTCTTT
NA,NA,TRBV21-1,TRBJ1-6,CASSKALPGPSSYNSPLHF,TGTGCCAGCAGCAAAGCGCTGCCAGGGCCTAGCTCCTATAATTCACCCCTCCACTTT
NA,TRBD1,TRBV6-5,TRBJ1-4,CASSYLTGATNEKLFF,TGTGCCAGCAGTTACCTTACAGGGGCAACTAATGAAAAACTGTTTTTT
NA,TRBD2,TRBV12-3/TRBV12-4,TRBJ2-7,CASSFPSGYEQYF,TGTGCCAGCAGTTTTCCTAGCGGTTACGAGCAGTACTTC
NA,NA,TRBV5-1,TRBJ1-5,CASSFGESNQPQHF,TGCGCCAGCAGCTTTGGTGAGAGCAATCAGCCCCAGCATTTT
NA,NA,TRBV11-2,TRBJ2-7,CASSLGLTGHGLEQYF,TGTGCCAGCAGCTTAGGATTAACGGGACACGGTTTAGAGCAGTACTTC
once,NA,TRBV30,TRBJ2-5,CAWSVQGGVTQYF,TGTGCCTGGAGTGTTCAAGGGGGGGTGACCCAGTACTTC
NA,NA,TRBV19,TRBJ1-2,CASSTTGHGYTF,TGTGCCAGTAGCACAACAGGGCATGGCTACACCTTC
NA,NA,TRBV18,TRBJ1-5,CASSPGAGLQHF,TGTGCCAGCTCACCAGGCGCCGGGTTACAGCATTTT
NA,NA,TRBV7-6,TRBJ1-6,CASSLMTPGADSPLHF,TGTGCCAGCAGCTTAATGACCCCAGGGGCGGATTCACCCCTCCACTTT
NA,TRBD1,TRBV30,TRBJ2-7,CASGTGRVYEQYF,TGTGCCTCAGGGACAGGGAGGGTGTACGAGCAGTACTTC
NA,NA,TRBV12-3/TRBV12-4,TRBJ2-7,CASSLGAPYEQYF,TGTGCCAGCAGTTTAGGGGCCCCCTACGAGCAGTACTTC
NA,NA,TRBV9,TRBJ2-7,CASAPTGGRDEQYF,TGTGCCAGCGCCCCGACGGGGGGCCGGGACGAGCAGTACTTC
NA,NA,TRBV21-1,TRBJ1-5,CASRSGLCNQPQHF,TGTGCCAGCAGAAGCGGATTATGCAATCAGCCCCAGCATTTT
NA,NA,TRBV7-4,TRBJ1-4,CASSLEGRNRTNEKLFF,TGTGCCAGCAGCTTAGAAGGCAGGAATAGGACTAATGAAAAACTGTTTTTT
NA,TRBD1,TRBV5-4,TRBJ1-2,CASSFQGGTYGYTF,TGTGCCAGCAGCTTTCAGGGGGGTACTTATGGCTACACCTTC
NA,TRBD1,TRBV19,TRBJ2-3,CASSPSRDRSPDTQYF,TGTGCCAGTAGCCCCTCGAGGGACAGGTCGCCAGATACGCAGTATTTT
NA,TRBD2,TRBV25-1,TRBJ2-5,CASSEVSGGYQETQYF,TGTGCCAGCAGTGAGGTTAGCGGGGGGTACCAAGAGACCCAGTACTTC
NA,NA,TRBV3-1/TRBV3-2,TRBJ1-6,CASSQTTGPGAYNSPLHF,TGTGCCAGCAGCCAAACGACAGGCCCAGGCGCCTATAATTCACCCCTCCACTTT
NA,TRBD1,TRBV11-2,TRBJ1-1,CASSRLGQGNTEAFF,TGTGCCAGCAGCCGACTGGGACAGGGAAACACTGAAGCTTTCTTT
NA,NA,TRBV21-1,TRBJ1-1,CASTSQGRCTEAFF,TGTGCCAGCACGTCACAGGGTAGGTGTACTGAAGCTTTCTTT
NA,NA,TRBV19,TRBJ1-3,CASSDSSGNTIYF,TGTGCCAGTAGTGACAGCTCTGGAAACACCATATATTTT
NA,TRBD1,TRBV12-5,TRBJ2-7,CASGYGTGGGEQYF,TGTGCTAGTGGCTACGGGACAGGGGGAGGCGAGCAGTACTTC
once,NA,TRBV6-5,TRBJ1-5,CASSYSMAQPQHF,TGTGCCAGCAGTTACTCGATGGCTCAGCCCCAGCATTTT
NA,NA,TRBV10-2,TRBJ2-7,CATETLAGTLIPEQYF,TGCGCCACGGAGACCCTAGCCGGGACATTGATTCCCGAGCAGTACTTC
NA,NA,TRBV3-1/TRBV3-2,TRBJ2-7,CASSEYGHSYEQYF,TGTGCCAGCAGCGAGTATGGACATTCCTACGAGCAGTACTTC
NA,NA,TRBV5-1,TRBJ2-2,CASSLGGAGELFF,TGCGCCAGCAGCTTGGGGGGCGCCGGGGAGCTGTTTTTT
few,TRBD1,TRBV7-8,TRBJ2-7,CASSLDRGTYEQYF,TGTGCCAGCAGTTTGGACAGGGGGACCTACGAGCAGTACTTC
NA,NA,TRBV4-2,TRBJ1-2,CASSPGHLRNGYTF,TGTGCCAGCAGCCCAGGGCACCTTCGCAATGGCTACACCTTC
NA,NA,TRBV18,TRBJ2-7,CASSPPGPYEQYF,TGTGCCAGCTCACCCCCGGGTCCCTACGAGCAGTACTTC
NA,NA,TRBV5-6,TRBJ1-2,CASTYHKLGYTF,TGTGCCAGCACCTATCATAAACTGGGCTACACCTTC